Listed here are 28 T cell receptor beta chains from one sample, sequenced in a study of blood T cell repertoires in COVID-19. Measured with immunoSEQ multiplex PCR; TCRdb has only the in-frame clones, and not every one. The top ten hold about 15% of the sample, which has roughly 53,000 clones, approximately 84% seen once. The sample comprised peripheral blood. Receptors were obtained from a man between 65 and 85 years old with active COVID-19.

The V call is TRBV5-5, the J call TRBJ2-2, with D possibly TRBD1 on 5 matching bases. Germline loops: CDR1 SGHKS, CDR2 YYEKEE (reference sequence). Trimming stripped 4 bases from V and 6 bases from J, with 13 bases between. The CDR3 is 14 residues long. CDR3 DNA sequence: TGTGCCAGCAGCAATAAGAGCAGGGCCGGGGAGCTGTTTTTT. Translating it yields CASSNKSRAGELFF. The complete variable domain, with remaining parts taken from reference TRBV5-5 and TRBJ2-2, reads DAGVTQSPTHLIKTRGQQVTLRCSPISGHKSVSWYQQVLGQGPQFIFQYYEKEERGRGNFPDRFSARQFPNYSSELNVNALLLGDSALYLCASSNKSRAGELFFGEGSRLTVL.

V and J are TRBV6-5 and TRBJ2-2, with D perhaps TRBD1 (6 bases). Germline V lookup: CDR1 MNHEY, CDR2 SVGAGI. Trimming shortened V by 1 base and J by 5 bases, and 11 bases separated the two germline ends. The CDR3 is 15 amino acids. CDR3 sequence reads: CASSYFSTGTGELFF. The CDR3 bases are TGTGCCAGCAGTTACTTTTCCACAGGGACCGGGGAGCTGTTTTTT.

The chain links TRBV28 to TRBJ1-6; perhaps TRBD1 as D (5 bases). V was cut by 2 bases and J by 2 bases, with 7 bases left in between. The CDR3 runs 15 residues. Germline CDR1 reads MDHEN; CDR2 reads SYDVKM. The CDR3 spells CASSLTGPYNSPLHF. CDR3 coding DNA: TGTGCCAGCAGTTTAACAGGACCCTATAATTCACCCCTCCACTTT.

The chain recombines TRBV21-1 with TRBJ2-5; the table names TRBD2, a call not compared with the DNA. TRBV21-1 is noted as a pseudogene. The CDR3 contains 15 residues. This chain's CDR3 is CASRVLAGYQETQYF. CDR3 nucleotide sequence: TGTGCCAGCAGGGTACTAGCGGGGTACCAAGAGACCCAGTACTTC.

CDR3 DNA: TGTGCCAGCAGTTACTCGATAGCGGGAGGGTTGAATGAGCAGTTCTTC. It codes for CASSYSIAGGLNEQFF. The genes are TRBV6-6 and TRBJ2-1; 11 positions agree with TRBD2. In germline, CDR1 is MNHNY, CDR2 SVGAGI (reference sequence). V lost 0 bases to trimming and J lost 7 bases; unmatched junction nucleotides: 5. CDR3 length: 16 residues.

The rearrangement uses TRBV7-2 and TRBJ2-7; a possible D gene is TRBD2 (5 bases). V lost 4 bases to trimming and J lost 3 bases, with 13 bases between them. This CDR3 contains 14 residues. The V gene's germline CDR1 is SGHTA and CDR2 FQGNSA. This CDR3 is CASSYSSGGYEQYF. The CDR3 bases are TGTGCCAGCAGCTACTCGTCCGGAGGCTACGAGCAGTACTTC. Based on the CDR3 plus reference TRBV7-2 and TRBJ2-7, the full variable domain is GAGVSQSPSNKVTEKGKDVELRCDPISGHTALYWYRQSLGQGLEFLIYFQGNSAPDKSGLPSDRFSAERTGGSVSTLTIQRTQQEDSAVYLCASSYSSGGYEQYFGPGTRLTVT.

The chain employs TRBV7-2 and TRBJ2-1; 7 bases map to TRBD1. In germline, CDR1 is SGHTA, CDR2 FQGNSA. CDR3 length equals 15 residues. Trimming took 5 bases from V and 5 from J; bases not matched to a gene: 9. The CDR3 DNA reads TGTGCCAGCAGCCTCACTCGGGACAGCCACAATGAGCAGTTCTTC. Translating it yields CASSLTRDSHNEQFF.

The chain links TRBV6-9 to TRBJ1-1; D perhaps matches TRBD1 (6 bases). Germline CDR1 and CDR2: MNHGY and SVAAGI. The V end was cut by 4 bases, the J end by 1 base, with 13 bases between. This CDR3 has 15 residues. The CDR3 DNA follows: TGTGCCAGCAGTTCCCGGGGACACGAGAACACTGAAGCTTTCTTT. As protein: CASSSRGHENTEAFF.

The chain has TRBV7-2 and TRBJ2-7; D is unclear. The CDR3 runs 14 residues. V shed 5 bases and J shed 1 base, with 12 bases lying between them. From germline, CDR1 is SGHTA and CDR2 FQGNSA. The CDR3 sequence: CASSRRAESYEQYF. Written as DNA, the CDR3 is TGTGCCAGCAGCCGCCGAGCTGAATCCTACGAGCAGTACTTC.

The rearrangement joins TRBV28 to TRBJ2-1, with D possibly TRBD1 on 6 matching bases. V was cut by 4 bases and J by 12 bases, with 22 bases left in between. The V gene's germline CDR1 is MDHEN and CDR2 SYDVKM. CDR3 length equals 15 residues. CDR3 nucleotides: TGTGCCAGCAGTTCTGAGCAGGGGTGGGGTAAGGGGCAGTTCTTC. Translated: CASSSEQGWGKGQFF.

The chain uses TRBV28 and TRBJ1-2; D call uncertain. The germline V gene has CDR1 MDHEN and CDR2 SYDVKM. V was trimmed by 3 bases and J by 4 bases, leaving 6 bases between them. The CDR3 totals 12 residues. This chain's CDR3 is CASSFSGYGYTF. The DNA for the CDR3 is TGTGCCAGCAGTTTTTCGGGCTATGGCTACACCTTC.

The rearrangement joins TRBV7-2 to TRBJ2-7, with 11 bases lining up with TRBD2. The CDR3 is 15 residues long. The V segment lost 3 bases and the J segment 4 bases; nucleotides outside the gene matches: 5. Germline CDR1 is SGHTA and CDR2 is FQGNSA. The CDR3 here is CASSLASGGSYEQYF. The CDR3 DNA reads TGTGCCAGCAGCTTGGCTAGCGGGGGGTCTTACGAGCAGTACTTC.

The CDR3 DNA reads TGTGCCACCACCTCACTAGCAACGAATGAGCAGTTCTTC. It encodes CATTSLATNEQFF. The chain links TRBV24-1 to TRBJ2-1, with D perhaps TRBD2 (6 bases). The CDR3 is made up of 13 amino acids. The V end was cut by 8 bases, the J end by 7 bases, with 14 bases between. Germline CDR1 is KGHDR and CDR2 is SFDVKD.

The J gene is TRBJ1-1, the V gene TRBV18; 12 bases map to TRBD1. V trimming: 2 bases; J trimming: 7 bases; junction bases outside the gene matches: 8. The CDR3 is 16 amino acids. Germline CDR1 reads KGHSH; CDR2 reads LQKENI. CDR3 amino acids: CASSPRGQGAAYEAFF. DNA for the CDR3: TGTGCCAGCTCACCAAGGGGACAGGGGGCGGCTTATGAAGCTTTCTTT. The full variable domain, its missing parts supplied by reference TRBV18 and TRBJ1-1, is NAGVMQNPRHLVRRRGQEARLRCSPMKGHSHVYWYRQLPEEGLKFMVYLQKENIIDESGMPKERFSAEFPKEGPSILRIQQVVRGDSAAYFCASSPRGQGAAYEAFFGQGTRLTVV.

The chain joins TRBV28 to TRBJ2-7; tentatively, D is TRBD1 (5 bases). Per germline, CDR1 MDHEN and CDR2 SYDVKM. The germline V and J ends were trimmed by 6 bases and 3 bases, with 15 bases remaining between them. CDR3 length: 14 amino acids. CDR3: CASSQGGVGYEQYF. The DNA for the CDR3 is TGTGCCAGCAGCCAGGGTGGCGTAGGCTACGAGCAGTACTTC.

CDR3 in amino acids: CASSPRDSDYEQYF. In DNA, the CDR3 is TGCGCCAGCAGCCCCCGGGACTCGGACTACGAGCAGTACTTC. The chain combines TRBV5-1 with TRBJ2-7; D is perhaps TRBD2 (6 bases). Looked up from germline, CDR1 is SGHRS and CDR2 is YFSETQ. This CDR3 has 14 residues. With 4 bases removed from V and 3 bases from J, the gap between germline ends came to 14 bases.

The rearrangement uses TRBV9 and TRBJ2-1, with 9 bases matching TRBD2. J was trimmed by 0 bases and V by 0 bases; bases with no gene match: 4. Germline values: CDR1 SGDLS, CDR2 YYNGEE. This CDR3 spans 17 amino acids. The CDR3 sequence: CASSVAASGNSYNEQFF. In DNA form, the CDR3 reads TGTGCCAGCAGCGTAGCCGCTAGCGGGAACTCCTACAATGAGCAGTTCTTC.

V is TRBV9 and J is TRBJ1-2; 9 bases agree with TRBD1. Germline loops: CDR1 SGDLS, CDR2 YYNGEE. The CDR3 has 16 amino acids. The J segment lost 3 bases and the V segment lost 3 bases, leaving 9 bases of the junction unmatched. The CDR3 nucleotides read TGTGCCAGCAGCGGGATAGGGGACAGGGAATACTATGGCTACACCTTC. This sequence encodes CASSGIGDREYYGYTF.

The CDR3 sequence: CASSPDPTGGRHSPLHF. The CDR3, as DNA: TGTGCCAGCAGCCCGGACCCGACAGGGGGTAGGCATTCACCCCTCCACTTT. The rearrangement links TRBV6-2 or TRBV6-3 to TRBJ1-6; TRBD1 matches 9 bases. V shed 6 bases and J 8 bases; nucleotides not matched to a gene: 14. Germline V gene sequence: CDR1 MNHEY, CDR2 SVGEGT. The CDR3 length is 17 residues.

The genes are TRBV15 and TRBJ2-2, with 7 bases lining up with TRBD1. V trimming: 6 bases; J trimming: 4 bases; junction bases outside the gene matches: 5. The germline V gene encodes CDR1 LNHNV and CDR2 YYDKDF (reference sequence). CDR3 size: 14 residues. Here the CDR3 reads CATRGGPITGELFF. The CDR3 DNA follows: TGTGCCACCAGAGGGGGCCCTATCACCGGGGAGCTGTTTTTT. Full variable domain (remainder filled in from reference TRBV15 and TRBJ2-2): DAMVIQNPRYQVTQFGKPVTLSCSQTLNHNVMYWYQQKSSQAPKLLFHYYDKDFNNEADTPDNFQSRRPNTSFCFLDIRSPGLGDTAMYLCATRGGPITGELFFGEGSRLTVL.

J is TRBJ2-5 and V is TRBV15, with D unresolved. The length of the CDR3 is 13 residues. V was pared by 5 bases and J by 0 bases, with 7 bases between. Germline loops: CDR1 LNHNV, CDR2 YYDKDF (reference sequence). The CDR3 nucleotides are TGTGCCACCAGCCGTGCGAACCAAGAGACCCAGTACTTC. As protein: CATSRANQETQYF.

In this sample, this clone turned up a few times. The V call is TRBV6-5, the J call TRBJ2-3, with 8 nucleotides matching TRBD2. The V segment lost 5 bases and the J segment 4 bases; nucleotides outside the gene matches: 5. Germline CDR1 is MNHEY and CDR2 is SVGAGI. The CDR3 spans 14 residues. The CDR3 sequence: CASSLREGADTQYF. The CDR3 DNA reads TGTGCCAGCAGTCTCCGGGAGGGGGCAGATACGCAGTATTTT.

This clone was seen a handful of times. The chain couples TRBV28 to TRBJ1-5; TRBD1 agrees at 8 bases. This CDR3 region has 14 residues. V lost 10 bases and J lost 4; bases outside the gene matches: 9. The V gene's germline CDR1 is MDHEN and CDR2 SYDVKM. The CDR3 DNA is TGTGCCATCAAACAGGGGGACTTTAATCAGCCCCAGCATTTT. As protein: CAIKQGDFNQPQHF.

The chain links TRBV7-9 to TRBJ1-4, with D perhaps matching TRBD1 (5 bases). CDR1 and CDR2 (germline): SEHNR, FQNEAQ (reference sequence). The CDR3 has 19 residues. The germline V and J ends were trimmed by 5 bases and 4 bases, with 26 bases remaining between them. The CDR3 DNA is TGTGCCAGCAGCCGAAGCTATGCTGGGACTGCCGATCTTAATGAAAAACTGTTTTTT. It yields the protein CASSRSYAGTADLNEKLFF.

The chain recombines TRBV28 with TRBJ1-5; 7 positions agree with TRBD1. Per the germline V gene, CDR1 is MDHEN and CDR2 is SYDVKM. V was pared by 2 bases and J by 1 base, with 20 bases of the junction left unmatched. This CDR3 comprises 21 residues. The CDR3 DNA is TGTGCCAGCAGTTTACACTACCGGGAAACAGGGGATAGAATGAGCAATCAGCCCCAGCATTTT. Translating gives CASSLHYRETGDRMSNQPQHF. The full variable domain, in which reference TRBV28 and TRBJ1-5 provide the parts outside the CDR3, is DVKVTQSSRYLVKRTGEKVFLECVQDMDHENMFWYRQDPGLGLRLIYFSYDVKMKEKGDIPEGYSVSREKKERFSLILESASTNQTSMYLCASSLHYRETGDRMSNQPQHFGDGTRLSIL.

V usage is TRBV4-1 and J usage is TRBJ2-3; 11 positions match TRBD2. V shed 0 bases and J 7 bases; nucleotides not matched to a gene: 9. The CDR3 contains 17 residues. The V gene's germline CDR1 is MGHRA and CDR2 YSYEKL. The DNA for the CDR3 is TGCGCCAGCAGCCAAGATTTACTAGCGGGAGCTTATTATACGCAGTATTTT. It specifies CASSQDLLAGAYYTQYF.

The chain combines TRBV6-2 or TRBV6-3 with TRBJ1-1; D unresolved. V dropped 5 bases and J dropped 5 bases, with 18 bases sitting between them. The CDR3 runs 15 residues. In germline, CDR1 is MNHEY, CDR2 SVGEGT. The CDR3 is CASSGGDVGSTEAFF. Here the CDR3 DNA reads TGTGCCAGCAGTGGTGGTGATGTGGGCTCTACTGAAGCTTTCTTT.

This sequence joins TRBV5-4 and TRBJ2-7, with 7 bases lining up with TRBD1. Per the germline V gene, CDR1 is SGHNT and CDR2 is YYREEE (reference sequence). The CDR3 consists of 15 residues. J lost 1 base, V lost 4 bases, and 8 bases had no gene match. CDR3 loop: CASSPGQTPSYEQYF. For the CDR3, the DNA is TGTGCCAGCAGCCCGGGACAGACGCCTTCCTACGAGCAGTACTTC.